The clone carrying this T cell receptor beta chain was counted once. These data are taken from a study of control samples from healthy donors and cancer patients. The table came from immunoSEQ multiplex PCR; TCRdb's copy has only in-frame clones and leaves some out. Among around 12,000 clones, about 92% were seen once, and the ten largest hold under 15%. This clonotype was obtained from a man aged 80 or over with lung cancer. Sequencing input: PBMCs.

CDR3 protein: CASSDGRNSNQPQHF. The CDR3 nucleotides read TGTGCCAGCAGTGATGGGAGAAATAGCAATCAGCCCCAGCATTTT. The V and J genes are TRBV2 and TRBJ1-5; D is uncertain. The ends were cut back, 3 bases at V and 0 bases at J, with 9 bases in the middle. CDR1 SNHLY and CDR2 FYNNEI come from the germline V gene. The CDR3 totals 15 residues.